Described below is a single T cell receptor (beta chain) sequence and its context. A read error may produce the germline difference seen at one junction end. Researchers ran the PCR with 60 Vbeta and 13 Jbeta primers. The data were produced by immunoSEQ multiplex PCR, yet TCRdb's version contains in-frame clones alone and is incomplete. This sample has approximately 110,000 clones, with around 80% found just once. The data were obtained in a study of cytomegalovirus exposure and HLA in healthy donors. Germline V lookup: CDR1 SSHAT, CDR2 FNYEAQ (reference sequence). There are 15 residues in the CDR3. This clonotype was obtained from a woman aged 55-69 years in good health and CMV-seropositive. This chain connects TRBV7-7 to TRBJ2-1; 13 nucleotides agree with TRBD2. Input material: PBMCs. As DNA, the CDR3 is TGTGCTAGCAGCCCTACTAGCGGGGGGGCTTATGAGCAGTTCTTC. The encoded protein is CASSPTSGGAYEQFF.